Given below is one T cell receptor (beta chain) in context. The data derive from a study of blood T cell repertoires in COVID-19. Study at large: Donors in the United States, Italy and Spain gave samples during acute or convalescent COVID-19. The cDNA or gDNA used as material had been derived from T cells, B-cell-depleted T cells, or PBMCs.

In the source study's methods: From reference gene primer amplification, estimates of nucleated cell counts were derived. The table came from immunoSEQ multiplex PCR; TCRdb's copy has only in-frame clones and leaves some out. Clone size and the V and J calls come from that table; the DNA yielded D and trimming. The profile shows around 130,000 clones, about 90% of them singletons. The CDR3 has 15 amino acids. V lost 0 bases to trimming and J lost 3 bases; unmatched junction nucleotides: 3. Per the germline V gene, CDR1 is KGHSH and CDR2 is LQKENI. The V and J genes are TRBV18 and TRBJ1-1, with 8 bases lining up with TRBD1. Sample: peripheral blood. The receptor was derived from a woman older than 75 with acute or convalescent COVID-19. Here the CDR3 reads CASSPPGTGYTEAFF. Written as DNA, the CDR3 is TGTGCCAGCTCACCACCGGGGACAGGTTACACTGAAGCTTTCTTT.